Below, 4 T cell receptor beta chains from the same sample are listed, as sequenced in a study of T cell repertoires in cytomegalovirus infection. Their antigen targets remain unknown. TCRdb passed the reads through MiXCR, listing each CDR3 protein once. The sample lists some 800,000 distinct CDR3 sequences, around a third seen once, with 9.5% to 15% in the top ten. This specimen consisted of cultured CD8+ T cells from PBMCs, obtained from culture after CMV antigen stimulation. These receptors all stem from a human donor in good health (CMV status not recorded). Some clones in this sample may be carry-over from other donors' samples.

At least ten counts were recorded for this clonotype. This chain links TRBV7-2 with TRBJ2-2; D is perhaps TRBD1 (5 bases). The CDR3 is made up of 15 amino acids. Trimming left V 1 base short and J 4 bases short, with 10 bases between. From germline, CDR1 is SGHTA and CDR2 FQGNSA. The CDR3 coding sequence is TGTGCCAGCAGCTTAGAACAGGCGCCCACCGGGGAGCTGTTTTTT. Translation gives CASSLEQAPTGELFF.

This clonotype was seen once. The chain joins TRBV10-3 to TRBJ1-1, with D tentatively TRBD1 (5 bases). Germline V lookup: CDR1 ENHRY, CDR2 SYGVKD. The CDR3 consists of 14 residues. Trimming removed 3 bases at V and 4 bases at J, with 12 bases between. The DNA for the CDR3 is TGTGCCATCAGTGATCAGGGCGGCGGCACTGAAGCTTTCTTT. Its protein is CAISDQGGGTEAFF.

This clonotype has more than one count but fewer than ten. This chain uses TRBV4-1 with TRBJ2-1, with D possibly being TRBD2 (5 bases). Germline loops: CDR1 MGHRA, CDR2 YSYEKL. The CDR3 is 11 residues long. Trimming took 1 base from V and 10 from J, leaving 5 bases between them. The CDR3 DNA reads TGCGCCAGCAGCCAAGGGGAGGAGCAGTTCTTC. It is translated as CASSQGEEQFF.

CDR3 coding DNA: TGTGCCAGCAGTTTATTAGGGCAGGGGGATACATTAATCCACGAGCAGTACTTC. Protein product: CASSLLGQGDTLIHEQYF. The rearrangement uses TRBV27 and TRBJ2-7; 7 nucleotides align to TRBD1. Trimming at V came to 1 base and at J to 5 bases, leaving 17 bases not matched to a gene. Germline assignment: CDR1 MNHEY and CDR2 SMNVEV (reference sequence). This CDR3 has 18 amino acids.